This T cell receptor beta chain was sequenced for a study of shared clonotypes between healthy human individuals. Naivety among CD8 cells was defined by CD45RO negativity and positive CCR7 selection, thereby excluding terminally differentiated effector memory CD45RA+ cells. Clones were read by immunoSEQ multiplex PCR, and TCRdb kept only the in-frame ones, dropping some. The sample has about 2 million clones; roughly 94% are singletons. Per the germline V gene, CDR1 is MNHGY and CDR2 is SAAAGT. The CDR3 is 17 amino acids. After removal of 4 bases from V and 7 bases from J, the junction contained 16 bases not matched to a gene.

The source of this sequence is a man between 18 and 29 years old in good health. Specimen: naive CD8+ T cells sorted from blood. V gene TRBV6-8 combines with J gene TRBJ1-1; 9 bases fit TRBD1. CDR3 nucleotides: TGTGCCAGCAGTTTCTCTTCTGACATTCCGGGACAGGGTGAAGCTTTCTTT. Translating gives CASSFSSDIPGQGEAFF.